Detailed here is one T cell receptor beta chain. Clones were read by immunoSEQ multiplex PCR, and TCRdb kept only the in-frame ones, dropping some. Of approximately 450,000 clones listed, 70% to 90% are singletons. The sample belongs to a study of blood T cell repertoires in COVID-19. On the study more broadly: From T cells, B-cell-depleted T cells, or PBMCs came the material, which was cDNA or gDNA.

Participants spanned ages 18 to 89 years and resided in 20 to 25 US areas. Participants had their cohort set by participant-reported clinical history. The sequencing sample was made of PBMCs or T cells enriched from blood (not recorded which). The source is a woman between 18 and 29 years old with acute COVID-19.

In DNA form, the CDR3 reads TGTGCCAGCAGTTTACTCCCGGGACTAGACACAGATACGCAGTATTTT. Encoded protein: CASSLLPGLDTDTQYF. The chain employs TRBV28 and TRBJ2-3; 8 bases match TRBD2. Germline values: CDR1 MDHEN, CDR2 SYDVKM. The CDR3 contains 16 residues. Trimming cost V 2 bases and J 2 bases; bases outside gene matches: 6. Supplemented by reference TRBV28 and TRBJ2-3, the full variable domain reads DVKVTQSSRYLVKRTGEKVFLECVQDMDHENMFWYRQDPGLGLRLIYFSYDVKMKEKGDIPEGYSVSREKKERFSLILESASTNQTSMYLCASSLLPGLDTDTQYFGPGTRLTVL.